What follows are 22 T cell receptor beta chains derived from one specimen sequenced in a study of blood T cell repertoires in COVID-19. Profiling relied on immunoSEQ multiplex PCR, and the TCRdb table lists in-frame clones only, not all of them. The sample records fewer than 130,000 clones, about 72% being singletons. Material for sequencing was peripheral blood. All receptors come from a woman aged 60-75 years with acute or convalescent COVID-19.

The chain recombines TRBV5-4 with TRBJ1-1, with 9 bases lining up with TRBD1. V dropped 4 bases and J dropped 3; count of bases not matched to a gene: 10. This CDR3 is built from 16 residues. Germline CDR1 reads SGHNT; CDR2 reads YYREEE (reference sequence). The CDR3 protein is CASSTTHRGQDTEAFF. The CDR3 DNA follows: TGTGCCAGCAGCACTACACACAGGGGGCAGGACACTGAAGCTTTCTTT.

The chain is built from TRBV29-1 and TRBJ2-2, with D maybe TRBD2 (5 bases). Trimming shortened V by 0 bases and J by 4 bases, and 18 bases separated the two germline ends. This CDR3 has 17 residues. CDR1 SQVTM and CDR2 ANQGSEA come from the germline V gene. The CDR3, as DNA: TGCAGCGTTGAAGATCGATCTGCAGGTCGGGGCACCGGGGAGCTGTTTTTT. It specifies CSVEDRSAGRGTGELFF.

V gene TRBV5-4 combines with J gene TRBJ2-1; 7 nucleotides line up with TRBD1. Germline V gene lookup returns CDR1 SGHNT and CDR2 YYREEE (reference sequence). V lost 4 bases and J lost 6; bases outside the gene matches: 4. The CDR3 contains 13 residues. This chain's CDR3 is CASSLTGANEQFF. CDR3 coding DNA: TGTGCCAGCAGCCTAACAGGGGCCAATGAGCAGTTCTTC.

The chain's CDR3 is CSVGGLGGNTEAFF. DNA for the CDR3: TGCAGCGTTGGAGGGTTGGGGGGGAACACTGAAGCTTTCTTT. The V and J genes are TRBV29-1 and TRBJ1-1; maybe TRBD1 (5 bases). This CDR3 has 14 residues. Germline assignment: CDR1 SQVTM and CDR2 ANQGSEA. Trimming pared 4 bases from V and 1 base from J, leaving 13 bases between. Full variable domain (missing parts from reference TRBV29-1 and TRBJ1-1): SAVISQKPSRDICQRGTSLTIQCQVDSQVTMMFWYRQQPGQSLTLIATANQGSEATYESGFVIDKFPISRPNLTFSTLTVSNMSPEDSSIYLCSVGGLGGNTEAFFGQGTRLTVV.

V usage is TRBV10-3 and J usage is TRBJ2-7, with TRBD1 matching over 8 bases. V dropped 4 bases and J dropped 1; count of bases not matched to a gene: 3. The CDR3 extends over 14 amino acids. Germline V gene lookup returns CDR1 ENHRY and CDR2 SYGVKD. For the CDR3, the DNA is TGTGCCATCAGTGGGACAGGGAATTCCTACGAGCAGTACTTC. The encoded protein is CAISGTGNSYEQYF.

This clone was seen a handful of times. The chain joins TRBV6-5 to TRBJ1-5, with TRBD1 identical over 7 bases. The V segment lost 0 bases and the J segment 9 bases; nucleotides outside the gene matches: 8. This CDR3 spans 15 amino acids. Germline values: CDR1 MNHEY, CDR2 SVGAGI. The CDR3 here is CASSYSRTGESPQHF. The CDR3 DNA reads as TGTGCCAGCAGTTACTCGAGGACAGGAGAATCGCCCCAGCATTTT.

The V call is TRBV6-4, the J call TRBJ1-2; 10 bases match TRBD1. CDR3 length: 14 residues. V lost 5 bases to trimming and J lost 3 bases; unmatched junction nucleotides: 3. Germline CDR1 reads MRHNA; CDR2 reads SNTAGT. The CDR3 sequence: CASSPGTGDYGYTF. Written as DNA, the CDR3 is TGTGCCAGCAGTCCAGGGACAGGGGACTATGGCTACACCTTC.

The J gene is TRBJ2-7, the V gene TRBV7-9; 7 positions agree with TRBD1. The CDR3 is 13 amino acids. J gave up 5 bases and V 10 bases, and 11 bases lay outside the gene matches. Germline CDR1 reads SEHNR; CDR2 reads FQNEAQ (reference sequence). In nucleotides, the CDR3 is TGTGCCACCGATTATAAACAGGGGAACGAGCAGTACTTC. Amino acid sequence: CATDYKQGNEQYF.

This sequence joins TRBV2 and TRBJ2-2; D is perhaps TRBD1 (5 bases). The CDR3 sequence is 13 residues long. Trimming cost V 4 bases and J 4 bases, with 7 bases left between them. Germline CDR1 reads SNHLY; CDR2 reads FYNNEI. CDR3 sequence reads: CASSGQGTGELFF. CDR3 nucleotides: TGTGCCAGCAGTGGTCAGGGCACCGGGGAGCTGTTTTTT. Combining the CDR3 with reference TRBV2 and TRBJ2-2 gives the whole variable domain EPEVTQTPSHQVTQMGQEVILRCVPISNHLYFYWYRQILGQKVEFLVSFYNNEISEKSEIFDDQFSVERPDGSNFTLKIRSTKLEDSAMYFCASSGQGTGELFFGEGSRLTVL.

This rearrangement joins TRBV6-1 to TRBJ2-1, with a weak D call TRBD1 (5 bases). The V end was cut by 1 base, the J end by 6 bases, with 19 bases between. The CDR3 contains 17 residues. Per germline, CDR1 MNHNS and CDR2 SASEGT. CDR3 in DNA: TGTGCCAGCAGTGAAGGGGGCTTGGGGTCCTCTGGCAATGAGCAGTTCTTC. Translated: CASSEGGLGSSGNEQFF.

The chain is built from TRBV11-2 and TRBJ2-7, with 8 bases lining up with TRBD1. CDR3 length: 16 residues. CDR1 and CDR2 from the germline V gene are SGHAT and FQNNGV. The junction had 7 bases not matched to a gene; V was cut back by 2 bases and J by 1 base. The CDR3 region has the DNA TGTGCCAGCAGCTTACTTTCCCAGGGGGCTTCCTACGAGCAGTACTTC. Amino acids: CASSLLSQGASYEQYF.

J is TRBJ1-4 and V is TRBV6-1, with TRBD1 matching over 9 bases. This CDR3 spans 14 amino acids. Germline V gene sequence: CDR1 MNHNS, CDR2 SASEGT. The trim removed 8 bases at V and 5 bases at J, leaving 6 bases unmatched. CDR3 nucleotide sequence: TGTGCCAGCGGAACAGGGGGCCTAAATGAAAAACTGTTTTTT. It translates to CASGTGGLNEKLFF.

V gene TRBV5-1 combines with J gene TRBJ1-5; 10 nucleotides match TRBD1. The CDR3 is 14 amino acids. Germline CDR1 is SGHRS and CDR2 is YFSETQ. V gave up 2 bases and J gave up 5 bases; unmatched junction bases: 1. In nucleotides, the CDR3 is TGCGCCAGCAGCTTCGGGACAGGGGATCAGCCCCAGCATTTT. Its translation: CASSFGTGDQPQHF.

The chain combines TRBV10-3 with TRBJ1-1; D is uncertain. V lost 6 bases, J lost 3 bases, and 11 bases lay in between. The CDR3 is 13 residues long. Germline assignment: CDR1 ENHRY and CDR2 SYGVKD. The CDR3 sequence is CAIRTNRDTEAFF. The CDR3 nucleotides read TGTGCCATCAGGACCAACCGGGACACTGAAGCTTTCTTT.

The gene calls are TRBV6-5 and TRBJ2-5, with no clear D. Germline-derived CDR1 and CDR2 are MNHEY and SVGAGI. V was clipped by 0 bases and J by 2 bases, with 13 bases between them. The CDR3 runs to 16 residues. The chain's CDR3 is CASSYSGRLPQETQYF. The CDR3 DNA follows: TGTGCCAGCAGTTACTCGGGCCGTCTCCCTCAAGAGACCCAGTACTTC.

This chain uses TRBV18 with TRBJ2-2, with a possible D match to TRBD1 (6 bases). The V gene lost 3 bases and the J gene lost 5 bases, with 10 bases spanning the gap. The germline gives CDR1 KGHSH, CDR2 LQKENI. CDR3 length equals 14 residues. CDR3 sequence reads: CASSPRGETGELFF. In DNA, the CDR3 is TGTGCCAGCTCACCCAGGGGAGAGACCGGGGAGCTGTTTTTT.

The V gene is TRBV9, the J gene TRBJ1-2; no clear D gene. The CDR3 is 13 residues long. CDR1 is SGDLS and CDR2 is YYNGEE in the germline V gene. Between the trimmed V and J ends, which lost 0 bases and 7 bases, there was a span of 10 bases. CDR3 in amino acids: CASSVDSLGGYTF. The CDR3, as DNA: TGTGCCAGCAGCGTAGACAGCCTTGGTGGCTACACCTTC.

CDR3 loop: CASSPHGAYTEAFF. The CDR3 region has the DNA TGCGCCAGCAGCCCCCATGGGGCGTACACTGAAGCTTTCTTT. The chain couples TRBV5-1 to TRBJ1-1, with D possibly being TRBD1 (5 bases). The CDR3 is made up of 14 amino acids. Germline V gives CDR1 SGHRS, CDR2 YFSETQ. V dropped 4 bases and J dropped 3 bases, with 13 bases sitting between them.

The chain couples TRBV9 to TRBJ1-1; no reliable D call. Germline V gives CDR1 SGDLS, CDR2 YYNGEE. Trimming pared 4 bases from V and 7 bases from J, leaving 11 bases between. This CDR3 is 12 amino acids long. In nucleotides, the CDR3 is TGTGCCAGCAGCTTGCACGGTGGTGAAGCTTTCTTT. It translates to CASSLHGGEAFF.

This clone was detected once. The J gene is TRBJ2-2, the V gene TRBV5-4, with D tentatively TRBD1 (5 bases). This CDR3 contains 16 residues. The germline V gene encodes CDR1 SGHNT and CDR2 YYREEE (reference sequence). V was pared by 0 bases and J by 6 bases, with 15 bases between. CDR3 bases: TGTGCCAGCAGCTTGGGGCAGGGATCTTACGCCGGGGAGCTGTTTTTT. It codes for CASSLGQGSYAGELFF.

The chain couples TRBV19 to TRBJ1-1, with TRBD1 as a possible D gene (6 bases). V shed 4 bases and J shed 2 bases, with 29 bases lying between them. The CDR3 sequence is 20 residues long. The germline CDR1 and CDR2 sequences are LNHDA and SQIVND (reference sequence). The chain's CDR3 is CASSTYTGGLLKGLNTEAFF. In nucleotides, the CDR3 is TGTGCCAGTAGTACCTACACGGGGGGCCTCTTAAAGGGACTTAACACTGAAGCTTTCTTT.

This clone was recorded only once. The rearrangement uses TRBV20-1 and TRBJ1-1; D not certain. Per the germline V gene, CDR1 is DFQATT and CDR2 is SNEGSKA (reference sequence). Trimming left V 7 bases short and J 5 bases short, with 11 bases between. The CDR3 totals 11 residues. In DNA, the CDR3 is TGCAGTGGCGGGGTATTGACTGAAGCTTTCTTT. Translation: CSGGVLTEAFF.